Below, 24 T cell receptor beta chains from the same sample are listed, as sequenced in a study of T cell responses to AZD1222 COVID-19 vaccine. The protocol was immunoSEQ multiplex PCR, while the TCRdb copy is restricted to in-frame clones and leaves out a portion. This table has about 160,000 clones, around nine tenths appearing once. The input for sequencing was peripheral blood, taken 28 days after the second AZD1222 dose. The receptors come from an adult who received the AZD1222 COVID-19 vaccine.

The chain is built from TRBV11-2 and TRBJ1-2; D gene uncertain. The CDR3 is made up of 12 amino acids. From germline, CDR1 is SGHAT and CDR2 FQNNGV. V dropped 5 bases and J dropped 4 bases, with 8 bases sitting between them. CDR3 coding DNA: TGTGCCAGCAGCCGAGCCGGCTATGGCTACACCTTC. Protein product: CASSRAGYGYTF. Full variable domain (outside the CDR3, taken from reference TRBV11-2 and TRBJ1-2): EAGVAQSPRYKIIEKRQSVAFWCNPISGHATLYWYQQILGQGPKLLIQFQNNGVVDDSQLPKDRFSAERLKGVDSTLKIQPAKLEDSAVYLCASSRAGYGYTFGSGTRLTVV.

V usage is TRBV27 and J usage is TRBJ2-4; D ambiguous. Trimming took 3 bases from V and 6 from J, leaving 12 bases between them. The CDR3 is made up of 14 amino acids. Germline V gives CDR1 MNHEY, CDR2 SMNVEV (reference sequence). The CDR3 spells CASSFRTGGNIQYF. The CDR3 DNA reads TGTGCCAGCAGTTTCCGGACCGGCGGAAACATTCAGTACTTC.

V and J are TRBV12-5 and TRBJ2-7; the match to TRBD1 covers 7 bases. J was trimmed by 4 bases and V by 7 bases; bases with no gene match: 7. CDR3 length equals 13 residues. The germline CDR1 and CDR2 sequences are LGHNT and FRNRAP. CDR3 loop: CASAADRTYEQYF. As DNA, the CDR3 is TGTGCTAGTGCCGCGGACAGGACTTACGAGCAGTACTTC.

The V call is TRBV4-1, the J call TRBJ1-3; D might be TRBD1 (5 bases). Trimming left V 4 bases short and J 2 bases short, with 18 bases between. CDR3 size: 17 residues. CDR1 and CDR2 (germline): MGHRA, YSYEKL. The CDR3 loop reads CASSPGPQESPGNTIYF. The CDR3 DNA reads as TGCGCCAGCAGCCCGGGCCCACAGGAGTCACCTGGAAACACCATATATTTT.

The chain joins TRBV10-3 to TRBJ1-6; TRBD1 aligns across 7 bases. V trimming: 10 bases; J trimming: 5 bases; junction bases outside the gene matches: 11. This CDR3 comprises 15 residues. Germline CDR1 reads ENHRY; CDR2 reads SYGVKD. CDR3 nucleotides: TGTGCCACCCAAGAGACGGGACAGAATAATTCACCCCTCCACTTT. Its protein is CATQETGQNNSPLHF.

This sequence joins TRBV12-3 or TRBV12-4 and TRBJ1-1, with D hard to call. The CDR3 has 12 residues. The V end was cut by 1 base, the J end by 6 bases, with 6 bases between. CDR3 coding DNA: TGTGCCAGCAGTTTAGGGGTTCCTGAAGCTTTCTTT. Translated: CASSLGVPEAFF.

The V call is TRBV3-1 (or the pseudogene TRBV3-2), the J call TRBJ1-2; TRBD1 matches at 8 bases. Trimming removed 4 bases from V and 6 bases from J; junction bases left unmatched: 7. Germline loops: CDR1 LGHDT, CDR2 YNNKEL (reference sequence). The CDR3 consists of 14 residues. For the CDR3, the DNA is TGTGCCAGCAGCCCTTTGCAGGGGGCAAATGGCTACACCTTC. It codes for CASSPLQGANGYTF.

The rearrangement links TRBV2 to TRBJ1-1; D is possibly TRBD1 (6 bases). The CDR3 loop spans 14 amino acids. Germline V CDR1 and CDR2: SNHLY, FYNNEI. Trimming removed 7 bases at V and 1 base at J, with 13 bases between. DNA of the CDR3: TGTGCCAGCATTCGAGGGGGAGAGAACACTGAAGCTTTCTTT. Amino acid sequence: CASIRGGENTEAFF.

The chain recombines TRBV7-9 with TRBJ1-2, with TRBD1 matching over 8 bases. V was clipped by 5 bases and J by 7 bases; unmatched bases: 6. The CDR3 totals 13 residues. Germline V gene lookup returns CDR1 SEHNR and CDR2 FQNEAQ (reference sequence). The CDR3 region has the DNA TGTGCCAGCAGCATCGGACAGGGTAGTGGCTACACCTTC. This encodes CASSIGQGSGYTF.

The chain employs TRBV5-6 and TRBJ1-4, with TRBD1 matching over 11 bases. This CDR3 is 15 amino acids long. J was trimmed by 8 bases and V by 0 bases; bases with no gene match: 3. Germline assignment: CDR1 SGHDT and CDR2 YYEEEE. Written as DNA, the CDR3 is TGTGCCAGCAGCTTGGGGACAGGGGGCGAGGAAAAACTGTTTTTT. This codes for CASSLGTGGEEKLFF.

The chain uses TRBV19 and TRBJ2-2, with D tentatively TRBD2 (6 bases). The germline V and J ends were trimmed by 0 bases and 5 bases, with 13 bases remaining between them. This CDR3 is 16 amino acids long. Germline CDR1 is LNHDA and CDR2 is SQIVND (reference sequence). The CDR3, as DNA: TGTGCCAGTAGTATAGAGGAGGGGAGGTATACCGGGGAGCTGTTTTTT. This translates into CASSIEEGRYTGELFF.

This rearrangement joins TRBV5-1 to TRBJ1-1, with 7 bases identical to TRBD1. Trimming at V came to 4 bases and at J to 1 base, leaving 4 bases not matched to a gene. This CDR3 is built from 14 residues. CDR1 and CDR2 (germline): SGHRS, YFSETQ. The CDR3, as DNA: TGCGCCAGCAGCCCACAGGGGAGGAACACTGAAGCTTTCTTT. Amino acid sequence: CASSPQGRNTEAFF. The full variable domain, its missing parts supplied by reference TRBV5-1 and TRBJ1-1, is KAGVTQTPRYLIKTRGQQVTLSCSPISGHRSVSWYQQTPGQGLQFLFEYFSETQRNKGNFPGRFSGRQFSNSRSEMNVSTLELGDSALYLCASSPQGRNTEAFFGQGTRLTVV.

The rearrangement joins TRBV13 to TRBJ2-5; 11 bases are shared with TRBD2. CDR1 is PRHDT, CDR2 FYEKMQ, per germline (reference sequence). The CDR3 contains 13 residues. The V and J ends lost 5 bases and 10 bases, in that order; junction bases with no gene match: 6. DNA for the CDR3: TGTGCCAGCAGCCCAACTAGCGGGAGTGTCCAGTACTTC. Translation gives CASSPTSGSVQYF. Based on the CDR3 plus reference TRBV13 and TRBJ2-5, the full variable domain is AAGVIQSPRHLIKEKRETATLKCYPIPRHDTVYWYQQGPGQDPQFLISFYEKMQSDKGSIPDRFSAQQFSDYHSELNMSSLELGDSALYFCASSPTSGSVQYFGPGTRLLVL.

The genes are TRBV2 and TRBJ2-3, with D perhaps matching TRBD2 (5 bases). The CDR3 length is 13 residues. The germline V and J ends were trimmed by 1 base and 5 bases, with 7 bases remaining between them. The germline CDR1 and CDR2 sequences are SNHLY and FYNNEI. The chain's CDR3 is CASSEVALDTQYF. The CDR3 nucleotides are TGTGCCAGCAGTGAAGTAGCGCTAGATACGCAGTATTTT.

The rearrangement uses TRBV5-6 and TRBJ1-6; no clear D gene. The CDR3 runs 12 residues. Trimming shortened V by 1 base and J by 7 bases, and 3 bases separated the two germline ends. The germline V gene encodes CDR1 SGHDT and CDR2 YYEEEE. CDR3 DNA sequence: TGTGCCAGCAGCTTGTGGAATTCACCCCTCCACTTT. Its protein product is CASSLWNSPLHF.

This chain joins TRBV12-3 or TRBV12-4 and TRBJ2-3; D call uncertain. V was pared by 6 bases and J by 5 bases, with 6 bases between. This CDR3 spans 11 amino acids. The CDR3 coding sequence is TGTGCCAGCAGCTTCAGAGATACGCAGTATTTT. Encoded protein: CASSFRDTQYF.

V gene TRBV6-5 combines with J gene TRBJ1-1; 7 positions agree with TRBD1. The germline V gene encodes CDR1 MNHEY and CDR2 SVGAGI. This CDR3 spans 15 amino acids. With 2 bases clipped from V and 1 base from J, the junction kept 4 bases outside the gene matches. CDR3 residues: CASSYGDRENTEAFF. The CDR3 coding sequence is TGTGCCAGCAGTTACGGAGACAGGGAGAACACTGAAGCTTTCTTT.

The chain combines TRBV29-1 with TRBJ2-3; tentative D call: TRBD2 (5 bases). CDR1 SQVTM and CDR2 ANQGSEA come from the germline V gene. CDR3 length equals 13 residues. V was shortened by 6 bases and J by 2 bases, with 12 bases between the two germline ends. CDR3 protein: CSVKSGVTDTQYF. Written as DNA, the CDR3 is TGCAGCGTCAAATCCGGGGTCACAGATACGCAGTATTTT.

This clone was observed a single time. This chain uses TRBV27 with TRBJ1-1, with D maybe TRBD1 (6 bases). This CDR3 spans 15 amino acids. The germline gives CDR1 MNHEY, CDR2 SMNVEV (reference sequence). The V end lost 2 bases, the J end lost 7 bases, and 17 bases lay between the germline ends. This chain's CDR3 is CASSLGDTGGDEAFF. Here the CDR3 DNA reads TGTGCCAGCAGTTTAGGGGACACCGGAGGCGATGAAGCTTTCTTT.

The chain combines TRBV7-9 with TRBJ1-2; TRBD1 is a possible D gene (5 bases). V was pared by 0 bases and J by 3 bases, with 8 bases between. Germline CDR1 and CDR2: SEHNR and FQNEAQ (reference sequence). This CDR3 comprises 14 residues. CDR3 bases: TGTGCCAGCAGCTTAGCCAGGGCTGACTATGGCTACACCTTC. Encoded protein: CASSLARADYGYTF.

This chain links TRBV7-8 with TRBJ1-6, with no clear D. Germline lookup yields CDR1 SGHVS and CDR2 FQNEAQ. V lost 2 bases to trimming and J lost 11 bases, with 10 bases between them. This CDR3 is built from 13 residues. CDR3 nucleotide sequence: TGTGCCAGCAGCTTACCTGGGAGTCCACCCCTCCACTTT. This codes for CASSLPGSPPLHF. The full variable domain, completed using reference TRBV7-8 and TRBJ1-6, is GAGVSQSPRYKVAKRGQDVALRCDPISGHVSLFWYQQALGQGPEFLTYFQNEAQLDKSGLPSDRFFAERPEGSVSTLKIQRTQQEDSAVYLCASSLPGSPPLHFGNGTRLTVT.

The CDR3 region has the DNA TGTGCCTGGAATCGGGGGGAGTGGCCCTACAATGAGCAGTTCTTC. It specifies CAWNRGEWPYNEQFF. V is TRBV30 and J is TRBJ2-1; 7 bases align to TRBD2. The V segment lost 4 bases and the J segment 2 bases; nucleotides outside the gene matches: 8. CDR3 size: 15 residues. CDR1 GTSNPN and CDR2 SVGIG come from the germline V gene (reference sequence).

The V and J genes are TRBV18 and TRBJ1-4, with D unclear. The CDR3 runs to 15 residues. Germline V gene sequence: CDR1 KGHSH, CDR2 LQKENI. V lost 3 bases and J 3 bases, leaving 11 bases between the germline ends. This CDR3 is CASSPTGNPNEKLFF. CDR3 coding DNA: TGTGCCAGCTCACCGACCGGGAACCCTAATGAAAAACTGTTTTTT.

The J gene is TRBJ1-5, the V gene TRBV2; D unresolved. With 6 bases removed from V and 2 bases from J, the gap between germline ends came to 5 bases. The CDR3 spans 12 residues. The germline CDR1 and CDR2 sequences are SNHLY and FYNNEI. The CDR3, as DNA: TGTGCCAGCAGGGAGGGCAATCAGCCCCAGCATTTT. Its translation is CASREGNQPQHF.